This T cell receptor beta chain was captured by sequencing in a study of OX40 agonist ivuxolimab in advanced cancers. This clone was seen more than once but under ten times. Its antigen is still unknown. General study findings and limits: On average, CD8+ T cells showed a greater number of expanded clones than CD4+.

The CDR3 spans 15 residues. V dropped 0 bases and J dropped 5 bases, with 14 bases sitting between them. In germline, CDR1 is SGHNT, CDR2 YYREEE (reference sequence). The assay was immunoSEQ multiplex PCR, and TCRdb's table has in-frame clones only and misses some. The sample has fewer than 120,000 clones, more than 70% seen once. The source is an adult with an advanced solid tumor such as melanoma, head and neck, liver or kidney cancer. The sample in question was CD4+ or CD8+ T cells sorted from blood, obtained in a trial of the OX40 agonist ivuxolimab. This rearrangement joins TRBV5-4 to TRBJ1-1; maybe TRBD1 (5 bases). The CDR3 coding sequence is TGTGCCAGCAGCTTGGATTTTGGGGGAACGACTGAAGCTTTCTTT. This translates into CASSLDFGGTTEAFF.